This note documents a single TCR beta chain sequence. Its matching antigen is unknown. MiXCR was run by TCRdb on the 5' RACE reads, yielding one entry per CDR3 protein. The sample includes about 250,000 distinct CDR3 sequences, roughly a third seen only once; the top ten take around 4.5%. The V and J ends lost 3 bases and 0 bases respectively, with 21 bases between them. The CDR3 length is 18 residues. CDR1 is SGHNT and CDR2 is YYREEE in the germline V gene (reference sequence). This entry comes from a study of CD8 T cells in ankylosing spondylitis. General observations from the study: Reportedly, matched ankylosing spondylitis synovial fluid was significantly enriched for disease-linked clones.

Sequences were obtained from blood, either unsorted or a sorted T cell fraction (not recorded which). This clonotype was obtained from a male donor with ankylosing spondylitis or in good health (not recorded which). The chain employs TRBV5-4 and TRBJ1-2, with D hard to call. The CDR3 loop reads CASSCYGSWARTNYGYTF. The DNA of the CDR3 is TGTGCCAGCAGCTGCTATGGATCCTGGGCCAGGACTAACTATGGCTACACCTTC.